Given below is one T cell receptor beta chain in context. No antigen is known for it. No clone much larger than this one lies a single base away; base qualities are absent. These data are taken from a study of blood T cell repertoires in COVID-19 (dated by TCRdb to 2018 to 2020). Concerning the study at large: Samples from collaborators originated in the United States, Italy and Spain and spanned both the acute and convalescent phases of COVID-19. The prospective study material was composed of cDNA or gDNA derived from T cells, B-cell-depleted T cells, or PBMCs. The dataset comprised deeply sampled blood TCRbeta repertoires from subjects exposed to, actively infected with, or recovered from COVID-19. Sample metadata almost always included a de-identified subject ID, COVID-19 status, age in years and sex. The repertoires were released in a freely available public database meant as a resource for research on the immune response to SARS-CoV-2. Where available, HLA class I and class II types were taken from metadata supplied by the sample provider and were not determined by assay-based typing. Samples came from the ongoing ImmuneRACE study (first 160 participants) plus 1,254 subjects from 6 global collaborators. Study-wide conclusions, independent of this receptor: Clinical and demographic metadata were provided uncurated, with the amount varying by source and participant.

TCRbeta CDR3 regions were amplified from genomic DNA using the immunoSEQ Assay, a bias-controlled multiplex PCR. The paper's data handling went like this. The number of nucleated cells in each sample was estimated from the amplification of reference gene primers within the assay. To quantify the absolute abundance of each unique TCRbeta CDR3 rearrangement, sequence reads were collapsed and filtered. For each sample, productive Simpson clonality was calculated as the square root of Simpson's diversity index over productive rearrangements. Entries here come from immuneACCESS through TCRdb and include only in-frame sequences with V and J called. Some clones fail to appear in such tables; in the studies checked, an unresolved V gene covers under half of the shortfall, and the cause of the remainder is unknown. That table supplies the V and J calls and clone size; D and trimming were determined from the DNA. The sample records about 250,000 clones, 70% to 90% of which are singletons. The ten largest account for about 1.7% of the sample.

Participants in the prospective study were aged about 18 to 95 years, lived in 24 United States geographic areas, and enrolled through a virtual design. In the prospective study, participants were assigned to cohorts based on the clinical history participants reported in a screening survey and a study questionnaire. ImmuneRACE Cohort 3 recovered participants were defined by two consecutive negative NP/OP PCR tests, healthcare professional clearance, or symptom resolution. Each participant in the prospective study had whole blood, serum and a nasopharyngeal or oropharyngeal swab collected by mobile phlebotomists. Additional blood draws and questionnaires over an approximately two-month period could optionally be provided by prospective study participants. Before DNA extraction, prospective study blood samples were shipped either frozen or at room temperature. The receptor comes from a man in his forties or fifties who had recovered from COVID-19. What was sequenced was PBMCs or T cells enriched from blood (not recorded which).

CDR3 region: CASSPLAGATSYNEQFF. At the DNA level, the sequence is TGTGCCAGCTCACCACTTGCGGGAGCTACTTCCTACAATGAGCAGTTCTTC. The sequence is built from TRBV18 and TRBJ2-1; 7 nucleotides in the junction match TRBD2. From the cysteine up to the phenylalanine, the CDR3 has a length of 17 residues. Solely the CDR3 DNA is kept, with 51 bases framed from the first base. At the junction V is shortened by 1 base and J by 1 base; bases outside the gene matches: 7. Looking up the germline V gene yields CDR1 KGHSH and CDR2 LQKENI.